Listed below are T cell receptor beta chains from one sample, sequenced in a study of T-cell reconstitution after alpha-beta-depleted transplantation in children. TCRdb processed the PCR reads anew with MiXCR; each CDR3 protein has one entry. This sample has 260,000 or so distinct CDR3 sequences, with around 12% found just once. The input for sequencing was PBMCs from the stem cell graft donor, taken from the stem cell graft. Receptors were obtained from a human donor who donated a stem cell graft to a child with acute lymphoblastic leukemia. Both conserved end residues are part of each CDR3. D genes are given only for firm matches. Clone size is shown for a subset of rows, as once, few, many or a class of expanded clone.

cdr3_length	d_call	v_call	j_call	clone_size	cdr3_aa	cdr3_nt
15	TRBD1	TRBV5-5	TRBJ2-3	few	CASSFEGQNTDTQYF	TGTGCCAGCAGCTTCGAGGGACAGAATACAGATACGCAGTATTTT
15	TRBD2	TRBV9	TRBJ2-1	many	CASSVALLASNEQFF	TGTGCCAGCAGCGTAGCTTTACTAGCGAGCAATGAGCAGTTCTTC
16	.	TRBV18	TRBJ1-4	few	CASSSFSAATNEKLFF	TGTGCCAGCTCATCCTTTTCAGCCGCAACTAATGAAAAACTGTTTTTT
15	.	TRBV7-2	TRBJ2-7	many	CASSFGRTSSYEQYF	TGTGCCAGCAGCTTCGGACGGACATCCTCCTACGAGCAGTACTTC
15	.	TRBV28	TRBJ2-7	few	CASSLGGGHSFEQYF	TGTGCCAGCAGTTTAGGAGGGGGACACTCTTTCGAGCAGTACTTC
14	TRBD1	TRBV20-1	TRBJ2-7	many	CSARDRGLSYEQYF	TGCAGTGCTAGGGACAGGGGCCTCTCCTACGAGCAGTACTTC
14	TRBD1	TRBV3-1	TRBJ1-2	few	CASSLGQAGYGYTF	TGTGCCAGCAGCCTTGGACAGGCCGGCTATGGCTACACCTTC
13	.	TRBV20-1	TRBJ2-1	many	CSARTPGYNEQFF	TGCAGTGCTAGAACCCCTGGCTACAATGAGCAGTTCTTC
17	.	TRBV7-9	TRBJ2-6	few	CASSFVTTTSGANVLTF	TGTGCCAGCAGCTTCGTGACAACTACATCTGGGGCCAACGTCCTGACTTTC
15	.	TRBV6-1	TRBJ1-6	many	CASRPQGAGDSPLHF	TGTGCCAGCAGACCCCAGGGAGCCGGGGATTCACCCCTCCACTTT
14	.	TRBV10-3	TRBJ2-7	many	CAISIAAGTYEQYF	TGTGCCATCAGTATTGCGGCGGGAACCTACGAGCAGTACTTC
18	.	TRBV12-3/TRBV12-4	TRBJ2-6	.	CACSWEGAPGSGANVLTF	TGTGCCTGCAGTTGGGAGGGGGCGCCGGGCTCTGGGGCCAACGTCCTGACTTTC
15	TRBD1	TRBV15	TRBJ2-1	many	CATSRGDRWSHEQFF	TGTGCCACCAGCAGAGGGGACAGGTGGTCGCATGAGCAGTTCTTC
14	.	TRBV18	TRBJ1-1	many	CASSPNGGNTEAFF	TGTGCCAGCTCACCAAACGGAGGGAACACTGAAGCTTTCTTT
15	TRBD1	TRBV4-3	TRBJ1-2	few	CASSQGTGANYGYTF	TGCGCCAGCAGCCAGGGGACAGGGGCTAACTATGGCTACACCTTC
15	.	TRBV19	TRBJ1-5	many	CASSGSAYSNQPQHF	TGTGCCAGTAGTGGTTCAGCTTATAGCAATCAGCCCCAGCATTTT
13	.	TRBV7-9	TRBJ2-7	.	CASSQRAYTEQYF	TGTGCCAGCAGCCAGAGGGCCTATACCGAGCAGTACTTC
21	.	TRBV12-3/TRBV12-4	TRBJ1-5	many	CASSFFPSGVSWEQHNQPQHF	TGTGCCAGCAGTTTTTTCCCCTCCGGGGTCAGTTGGGAGCAGCACAATCAGCCCCAGCATTTT
13	TRBD1	TRBV24-1	TRBJ1-1	many	CATSAQGVAEAFF	TGTGCCACCAGTGCCCAGGGGGTCGCTGAAGCTTTCTTT
16	TRBD1	TRBV5-1	TRBJ2-3	many	CASSPADRGFEDTQYF	TGCGCCAGCAGCCCCGCGGACAGGGGGTTTGAGGATACGCAGTATTTT
14	.	TRBV5-1	TRBJ2-5	.	CASSRPGRSETQYF	TGCGCCAGCAGCAGGCCCGGGCGGTCGGAGACCCAGTACTTC
15	TRBD1	TRBV12-3/TRBV12-4	TRBJ1-1	many	CASRLTGAPGTEAFF	TGTGCCAGCAGGCTTACAGGGGCCCCCGGCACTGAAGCTTTCTTT
13	TRBD2	TRBV20-1	TRBJ2-1	many	CSVGTSGRYEQFF	TGCAGTGTCGGGACTAGCGGGAGGTATGAGCAGTTCTTC
16	.	TRBV24-1	TRBJ1-3	.	CATSDPRIASGNTIYF	TGTGCCACCAGTGATCCTCGGATAGCCTCTGGAAACACCATATATTTT
16	TRBD2	TRBV20-1	TRBJ2-4	many	CSARDLLAGAKNIQYF	TGCAGTGCTAGAGATCTCCTAGCGGGAGCCAAAAACATTCAGTACTTC
14	.	TRBV5-6	TRBJ1-3	.	CASRDTSSGNTIYF	TGTGCCAGCAGAGACACCTCCTCTGGAAACACCATATATTTT
13	.	TRBV12-3/TRBV12-4	TRBJ2-2	.	CASHGTSGGELFF	TGTGCCAGTCACGGGACTTCAGGCGGGGAGCTGTTTTTT
15	TRBD1	TRBV10-3	TRBJ2-1	many	CAISGVGQGYNEQFF	TGTGCCATCAGTGGTGTCGGACAGGGCTACAATGAGCAGTTCTTC
14	.	TRBV10-3	TRBJ2-7	.	CAIAGPPSSYEQYF	TGTGCCATCGCCGGGCCTCCGAGCTCCTACGAGCAGTACTTC
15	TRBD2	TRBV24-1	TRBJ2-1	many	CATSLELAGYNEQFF	TGTGCCACCAGTTTAGAACTAGCGGGGTACAATGAGCAGTTCTTC
13	.	TRBV7-2	TRBJ2-1	few	CASSPPSQNEQFF	TGTGCCAGCAGCCCCCCCAGCCAGAATGAGCAGTTCTTC
12	.	TRBV7-2	TRBJ1-1	many	CASSLALDEAFF	TGTGCCAGCAGCTTAGCTCTGGATGAAGCTTTCTTT
13	.	TRBV5-5	TRBJ2-7	many	CASSLELSYEQYF	TGTGCCAGCAGCTTGGAACTCTCCTACGAGCAGTACTTC
13	.	TRBV12-3/TRBV12-4	TRBJ2-1	many	CASSGTRTFEQFF	TGTGCCAGCAGTGGGACACGCACATTTGAGCAGTTCTTC
14	.	TRBV27	TRBJ2-2	few	CASSLRRVGGELFF	TGTGCCAGCAGTTTACGCAGGGTGGGCGGGGAGCTGTTTTTT
17	TRBD2	TRBV20-1	TRBJ2-5	few	CCATPGLAGGRFETQYF	TGCTGTGCTACACCGGGACTAGCGGGGGGGCGTTTCGAGACCCAGTACTTC
15	TRBD1	TRBV7-8	TRBJ1-2	many	CASSYPGQGAYGYTF	TGTGCCAGCAGCTATCCGGGACAGGGGGCGTATGGCTACACCTTC
14	TRBD1	TRBV25-1	TRBJ2-7	many	CASSGRTGADEQYF	TGTGCCAGCAGTGGCCGGACAGGGGCGGACGAGCAGTACTTC
14	.	TRBV30	TRBJ1-1	many	CAWSVPEMNTEAFF	TGTGCCTGGAGTGTACCAGAGATGAACACTGAAGCTTTCTTT
15	.	TRBV19	TRBJ1-1	.	CASSVGQIRDTEAFF	TGTGCCAGTAGTGTAGGACAGATCCGGGACACTGAAGCTTTCTTT
12	.	TRBV7-9	TRBJ1-2	many	CASSLDDYGYTF	TGTGCCAGCAGCCTAGACGACTATGGCTACACCTTC
15	.	TRBV6-2/TRBV6-3	TRBJ1-1	many	CASSYAGMGSTEAFF	TGTGCCAGCAGTTACGCAGGGATGGGATCCACTGAAGCTTTCTTT
16	TRBD1	TRBV6-2/TRBV6-3	TRBJ2-7	few	CASSDPPGTAAYEQYF	TGTGCCAGCAGTGACCCACCCGGGACAGCAGCCTACGAGCAGTACTTC
14	.	TRBV20-1	TRBJ2-7	many	CSARESGFSYEQYF	TGCAGTGCTAGAGAATCGGGATTCTCCTACGAGCAGTACTTC
15	.	TRBV11-2	TRBJ2-7	many	CASSLEGRGNYEQYF	TGTGCCAGCAGCTTGGAGGGACGGGGAAACTACGAGCAGTACTTC
12	.	TRBV29-1	TRBJ2-3	many	CSVVERTDTQYF	TGCAGCGTTGTAGAAAGGACAGATACGCAGTATTTT
13	.	TRBV6-5	TRBJ2-5	many	CASMGLYQETQYF	TGTGCAAGCATGGGGCTGTACCAAGAGACCCAGTACTTC
13	.	TRBV12-3/TRBV12-4	TRBJ2-1	many	CASSLSGGGEQFF	TGTGCCAGCAGTTTGTCAGGGGGAGGCGAGCAGTTCTTC